This T cell receptor beta chain was sequenced for a study of cytomegalovirus exposure and HLA in healthy donors. Study summary: Earlier, 100 million to 130 million unique TCR beta sequences were recovered from around 190 million T cells by an analysis.

CDR3 length: 14 residues. From germline, CDR1 is MNHNY and CDR2 SVGAGI (reference sequence). Deletions cut 0 bases from V and 1 base from J, with 6 bases between. The PCR was carried out with 60 Vbeta primers and 13 Jbeta primers. Libraries were prepared by immunoSEQ multiplex PCR; TCRdb keeps only in-frame clonotypes and omits some of them. The repertoire consists of more than 150,000 clones, with more than 60% occurring once and the leading ten covering more than 1.4%. Of note for this clone: Its antigen is unknown.

Overall study results and limits: Most TCR beta V segments were productive about 90% or about 30% of the time in an earlier analysis. A later analysis reported that several of the most significant clusters appeared to be linked to common viral pathogens, among them Epstein-Barr virus.

The chain combines TRBV6-6 with TRBJ1-2; D remains ambiguous. The sequencing input was PBMCs. The clonotype comes from a man between 18 and 35 years old in good health and CMV-seronegative. The CDR3 sequence: CASSYSPHNYGYTF. The CDR3 nucleotides read TGTGCCAGCAGTTACTCTCCACATAACTATGGCTACACCTTC.